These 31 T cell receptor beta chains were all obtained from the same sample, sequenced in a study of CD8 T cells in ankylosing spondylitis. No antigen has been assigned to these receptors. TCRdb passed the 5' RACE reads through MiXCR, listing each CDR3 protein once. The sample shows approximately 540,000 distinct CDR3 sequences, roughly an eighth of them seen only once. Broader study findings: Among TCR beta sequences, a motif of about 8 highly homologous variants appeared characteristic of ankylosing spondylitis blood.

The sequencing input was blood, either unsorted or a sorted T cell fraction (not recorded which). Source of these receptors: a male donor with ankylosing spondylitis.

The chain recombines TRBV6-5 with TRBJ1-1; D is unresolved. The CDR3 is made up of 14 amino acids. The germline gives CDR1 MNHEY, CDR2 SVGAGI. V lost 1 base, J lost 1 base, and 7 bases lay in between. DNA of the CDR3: TGTGCCAGCAGTTACTTCGGAGAGAACACTGAAGCTTTCTTT. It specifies CASSYFGENTEAFF.

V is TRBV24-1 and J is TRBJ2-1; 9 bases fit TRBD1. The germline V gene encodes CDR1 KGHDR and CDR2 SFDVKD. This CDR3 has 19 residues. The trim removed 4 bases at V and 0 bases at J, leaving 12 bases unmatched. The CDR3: CATSEGTGYVGSSYNEQFF. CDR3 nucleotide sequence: TGTGCCACCAGTGAGGGGACAGGGTACGTCGGAAGCTCCTACAATGAGCAGTTCTTC.

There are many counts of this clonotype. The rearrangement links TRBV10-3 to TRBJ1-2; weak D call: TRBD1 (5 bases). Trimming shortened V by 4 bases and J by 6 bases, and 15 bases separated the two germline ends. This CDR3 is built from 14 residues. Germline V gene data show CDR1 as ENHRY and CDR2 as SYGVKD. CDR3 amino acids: CAISVGDRNDGYTF. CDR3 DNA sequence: TGTGCCATCAGTGTCGGGGACCGAAACGATGGCTACACCTTC.

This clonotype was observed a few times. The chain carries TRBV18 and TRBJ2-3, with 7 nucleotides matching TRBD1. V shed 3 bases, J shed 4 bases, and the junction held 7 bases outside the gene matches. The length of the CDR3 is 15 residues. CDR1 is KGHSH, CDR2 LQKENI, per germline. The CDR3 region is CASSPATGIADTQYF. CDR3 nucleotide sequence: TGTGCCAGCTCACCCGCGACAGGGATCGCAGATACGCAGTATTTT.

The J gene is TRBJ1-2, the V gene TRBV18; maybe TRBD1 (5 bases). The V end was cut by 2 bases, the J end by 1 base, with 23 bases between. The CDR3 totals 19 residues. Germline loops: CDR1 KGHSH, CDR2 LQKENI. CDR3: CASSPNSPPTLGLNYGYTF. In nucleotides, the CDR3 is TGTGCCAGCTCACCAAATAGCCCCCCGACTTTGGGACTTAACTATGGCTACACCTTC.

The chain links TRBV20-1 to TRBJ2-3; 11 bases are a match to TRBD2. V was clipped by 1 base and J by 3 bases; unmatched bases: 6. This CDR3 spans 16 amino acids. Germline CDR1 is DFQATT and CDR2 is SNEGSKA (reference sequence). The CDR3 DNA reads TGCAGTGCTAGAGTTCTTAGCGGGAGGGGGACAGATACGCAGTATTTT. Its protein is CSARVLSGRGTDTQYF.

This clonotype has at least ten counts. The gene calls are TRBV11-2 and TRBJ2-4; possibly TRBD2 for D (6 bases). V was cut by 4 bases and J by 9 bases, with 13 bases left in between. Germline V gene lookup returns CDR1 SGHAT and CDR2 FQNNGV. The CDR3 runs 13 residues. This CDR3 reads CASSSGEPGIQYF. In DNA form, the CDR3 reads TGTGCCAGCAGCTCGGGAGAACCGGGCATTCAGTACTTC.

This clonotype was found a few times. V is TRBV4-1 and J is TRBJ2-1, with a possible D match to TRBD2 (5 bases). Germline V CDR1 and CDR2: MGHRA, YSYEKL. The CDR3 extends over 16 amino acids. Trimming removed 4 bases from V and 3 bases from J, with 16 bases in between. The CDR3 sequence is CASSPVSGGLYNEQFF. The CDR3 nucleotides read TGCGCCAGCAGCCCCGTCAGCGGAGGACTCTACAATGAGCAGTTCTTC.

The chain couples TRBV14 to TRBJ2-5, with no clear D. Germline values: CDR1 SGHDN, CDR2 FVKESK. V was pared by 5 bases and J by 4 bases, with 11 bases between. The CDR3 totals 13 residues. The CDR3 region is CASSTNRLETQYF. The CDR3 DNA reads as TGTGCCAGCAGCACAAACCGTTTAGAGACCCAGTACTTC.

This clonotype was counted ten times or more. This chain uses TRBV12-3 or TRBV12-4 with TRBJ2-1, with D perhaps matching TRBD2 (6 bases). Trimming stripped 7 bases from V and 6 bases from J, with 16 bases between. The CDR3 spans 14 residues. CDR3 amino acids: CASKVNGGGNEQFF. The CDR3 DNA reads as TGTGCCAGCAAAGTGAACGGGGGAGGCAATGAGCAGTTCTTC.

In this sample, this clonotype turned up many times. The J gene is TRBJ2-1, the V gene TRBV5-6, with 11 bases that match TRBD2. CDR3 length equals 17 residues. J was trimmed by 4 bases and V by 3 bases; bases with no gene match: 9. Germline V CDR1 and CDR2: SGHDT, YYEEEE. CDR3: CASSYRPGLAVYNEQFF. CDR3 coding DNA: TGTGCCAGCAGCTACAGGCCGGGACTAGCGGTGTACAATGAGCAGTTCTTC.

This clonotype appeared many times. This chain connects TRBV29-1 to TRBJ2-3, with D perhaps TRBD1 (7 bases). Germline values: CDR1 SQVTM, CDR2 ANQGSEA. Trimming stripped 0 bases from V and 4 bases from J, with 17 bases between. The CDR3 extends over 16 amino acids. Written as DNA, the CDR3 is TGCAGCGTTGAAGATGGGGTGCAGGGGGGAGCAGATACGCAGTATTTT. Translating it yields CSVEDGVQGGADTQYF.

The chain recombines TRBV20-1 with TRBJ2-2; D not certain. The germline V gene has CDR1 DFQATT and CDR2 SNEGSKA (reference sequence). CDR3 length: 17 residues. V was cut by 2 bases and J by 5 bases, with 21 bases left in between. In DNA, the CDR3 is TGCAGTGCTAGACCCCTACTGAGCGTAGCTAGGACCGGGGAGCTGTTTTTT. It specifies CSARPLLSVARTGELFF.

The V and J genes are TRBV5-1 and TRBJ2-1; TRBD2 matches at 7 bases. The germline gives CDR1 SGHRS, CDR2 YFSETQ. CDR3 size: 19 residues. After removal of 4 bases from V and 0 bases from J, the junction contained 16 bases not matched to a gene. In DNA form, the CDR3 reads TGCGCCAGCAGCCGGGGTCGGGCGGGAGCGATCAGCTCCTACAATGAGCAGTTCTTC. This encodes CASSRGRAGAISSYNEQFF.

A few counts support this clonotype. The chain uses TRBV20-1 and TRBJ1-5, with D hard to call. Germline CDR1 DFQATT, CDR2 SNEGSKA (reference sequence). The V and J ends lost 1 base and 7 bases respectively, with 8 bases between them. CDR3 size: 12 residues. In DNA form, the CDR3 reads TGCAGTGCTAGAGTCGGGCGGCAGCCCCAGCATTTT. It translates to CSARVGRQPQHF.

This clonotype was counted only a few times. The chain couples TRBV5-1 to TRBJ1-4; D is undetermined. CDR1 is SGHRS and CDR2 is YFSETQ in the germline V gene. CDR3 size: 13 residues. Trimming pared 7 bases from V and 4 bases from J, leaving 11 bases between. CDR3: CASQSDRNEKLFF. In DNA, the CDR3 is TGCGCCAGCCAATCGGACCGTAATGAAAAACTGTTTTTT. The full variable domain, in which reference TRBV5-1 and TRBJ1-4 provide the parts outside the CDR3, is KAGVTQTPRYLIKTRGQQVTLSCSPISGHRSVSWYQQTPGQGLQFLFEYFSETQRNKGNFPGRFSGRQFSNSRSEMNVSTLELGDSALYLCASQSDRNEKLFFGSGTQLSVL.

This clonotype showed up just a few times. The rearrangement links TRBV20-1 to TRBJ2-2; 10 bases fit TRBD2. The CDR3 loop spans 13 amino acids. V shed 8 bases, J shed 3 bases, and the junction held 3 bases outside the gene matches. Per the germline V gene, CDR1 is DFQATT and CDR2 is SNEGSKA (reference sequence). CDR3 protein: CSSGRGDTGELFF. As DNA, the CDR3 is TGCAGTAGCGGGAGGGGGGACACCGGGGAGCTGTTTTTT.

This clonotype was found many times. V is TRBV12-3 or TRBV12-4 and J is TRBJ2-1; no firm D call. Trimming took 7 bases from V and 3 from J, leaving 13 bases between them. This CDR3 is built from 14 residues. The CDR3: CASTTSGRYNEQFF. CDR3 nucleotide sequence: TGTGCCAGCACCACCTCCGGACGCTACAATGAGCAGTTCTTC.

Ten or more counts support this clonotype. The chain's CDR3 is CASSQGRQPLNEQFF. CDR3 coding DNA: TGTGCCAGCAGCCAAGGTAGACAGCCCTTAAATGAGCAGTTCTTC. V is TRBV3-1 and J is TRBJ2-1, with a tentative D call TRBD1 (5 bases). V lost 1 base and J 7 bases, leaving 14 bases between the germline ends. The CDR3 runs to 15 residues. Germline V gives CDR1 LGHDT, CDR2 YNNKEL (reference sequence).

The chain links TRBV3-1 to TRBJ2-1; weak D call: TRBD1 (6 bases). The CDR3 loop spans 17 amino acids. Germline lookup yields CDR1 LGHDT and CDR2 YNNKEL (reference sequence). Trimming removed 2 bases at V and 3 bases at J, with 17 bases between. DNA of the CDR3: TGTGCCAGCAGCCAATTACTCACTCTAGGGGGCTACAATGAGCAGTTCTTC. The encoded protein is CASSQLLTLGGYNEQFF.

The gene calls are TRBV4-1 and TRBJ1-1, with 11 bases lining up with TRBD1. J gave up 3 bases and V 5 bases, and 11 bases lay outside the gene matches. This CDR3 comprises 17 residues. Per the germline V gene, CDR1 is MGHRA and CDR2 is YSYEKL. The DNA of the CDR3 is TGCGCCAGCAGCGTCGGGACAGGGGGATTTGGGGACACTGAAGCTTTCTTT. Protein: CASSVGTGGFGDTEAFF.

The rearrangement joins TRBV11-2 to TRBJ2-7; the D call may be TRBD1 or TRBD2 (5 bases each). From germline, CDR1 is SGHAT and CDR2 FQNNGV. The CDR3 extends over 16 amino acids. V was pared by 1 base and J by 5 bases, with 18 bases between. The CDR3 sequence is CASSLVGRGDLNEQYF. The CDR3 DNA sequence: TGTGCCAGCAGCTTAGTCGGAAGAGGGGATCTCAACGAGCAGTACTTC.

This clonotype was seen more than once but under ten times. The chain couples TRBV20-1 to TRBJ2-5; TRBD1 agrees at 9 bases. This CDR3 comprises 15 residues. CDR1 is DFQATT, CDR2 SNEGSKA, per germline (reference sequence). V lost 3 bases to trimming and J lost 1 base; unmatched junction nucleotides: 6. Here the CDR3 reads CSASVPGQGQETQYF. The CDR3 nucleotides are TGCAGTGCTAGTGTCCCGGGACAGGGCCAAGAGACCCAGTACTTC.

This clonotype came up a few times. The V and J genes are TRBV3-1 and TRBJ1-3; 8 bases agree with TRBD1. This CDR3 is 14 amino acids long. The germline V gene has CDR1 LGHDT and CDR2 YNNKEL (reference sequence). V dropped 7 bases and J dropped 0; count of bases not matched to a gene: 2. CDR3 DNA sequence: TGTGCCAGCACAGACAGGGGCTCTGGAAACACCATATATTTT. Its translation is CASTDRGSGNTIYF.

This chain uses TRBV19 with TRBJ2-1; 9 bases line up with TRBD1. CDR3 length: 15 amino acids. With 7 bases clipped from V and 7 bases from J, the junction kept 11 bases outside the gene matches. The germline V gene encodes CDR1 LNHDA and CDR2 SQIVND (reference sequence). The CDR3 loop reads CASTYPGQGINEQFF. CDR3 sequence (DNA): TGTGCCAGTACCTACCCGGGACAGGGAATAAATGAGCAGTTCTTC. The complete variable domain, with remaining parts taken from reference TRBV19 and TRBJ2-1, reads DGGITQSPKYLFRKEGQNVTLSCEQNLNHDAMYWYRQDPGQGLRLIYYSQIVNDFQKGDIAEGYSVSREKKESFPLTVTSAQKNPTAFYLCASTYPGQGINEQFFGPGTRLTVL.

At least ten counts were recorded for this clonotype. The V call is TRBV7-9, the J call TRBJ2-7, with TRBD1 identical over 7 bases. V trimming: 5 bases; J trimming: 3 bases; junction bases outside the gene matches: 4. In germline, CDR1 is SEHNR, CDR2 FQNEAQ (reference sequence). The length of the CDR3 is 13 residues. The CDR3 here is CASSPRQGYEQYV. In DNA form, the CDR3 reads TGTGCCAGCAGCCCTAGACAGGGCTACGAGCAGTACGTC.

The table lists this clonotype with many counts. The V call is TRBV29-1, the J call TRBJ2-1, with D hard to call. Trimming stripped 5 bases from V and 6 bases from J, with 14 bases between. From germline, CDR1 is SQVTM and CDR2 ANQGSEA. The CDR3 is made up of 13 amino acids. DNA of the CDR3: TGCAGCGTTACTATAAGCCTGGGCAATGAGCAGTTCTTC. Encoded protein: CSVTISLGNEQFF.

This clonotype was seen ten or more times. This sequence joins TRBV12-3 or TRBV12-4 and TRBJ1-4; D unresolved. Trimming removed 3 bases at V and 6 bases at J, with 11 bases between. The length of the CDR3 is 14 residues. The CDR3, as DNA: TGTGCCAGCAGTTTGGCATTCGGCGATGAAAAACTGTTTTTT. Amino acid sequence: CASSLAFGDEKLFF.

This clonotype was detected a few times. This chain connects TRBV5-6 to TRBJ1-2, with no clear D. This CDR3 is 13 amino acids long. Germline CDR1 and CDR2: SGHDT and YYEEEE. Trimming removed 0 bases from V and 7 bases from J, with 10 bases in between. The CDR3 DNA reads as TGTGCCAGCAGCTTGGTACAGAAGAGTGGCTACACCTTC. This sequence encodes CASSLVQKSGYTF. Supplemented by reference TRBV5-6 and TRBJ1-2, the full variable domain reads DAGVTQSPTHLIKTRGQQVTLRCSPKSGHDTVSWYQQALGQGPQFIFQYYEEEERQRGNFPDRFSGHQFPNYSSELNVNALLLGDSALYLCASSLVQKSGYTFGSGTRLTVV.

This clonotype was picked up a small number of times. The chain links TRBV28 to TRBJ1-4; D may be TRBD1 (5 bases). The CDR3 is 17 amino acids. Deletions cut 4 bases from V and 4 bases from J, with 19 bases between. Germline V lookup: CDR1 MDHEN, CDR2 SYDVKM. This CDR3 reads CASSSILGDDLNEKLFF. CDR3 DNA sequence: TGTGCCAGCAGTTCAATCCTCGGGGACGATCTTAATGAAAAACTGTTTTTT.

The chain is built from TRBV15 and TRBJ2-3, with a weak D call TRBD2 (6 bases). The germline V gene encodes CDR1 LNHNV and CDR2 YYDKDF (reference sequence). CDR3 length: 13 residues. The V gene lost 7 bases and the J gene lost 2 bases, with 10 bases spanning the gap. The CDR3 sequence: CATTAGNTDTQYF. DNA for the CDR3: TGTGCCACCACAGCGGGCAACACAGATACGCAGTATTTT.